The T cell receptor (beta chain) described here comes from a study of identical twins. Everyone who gave samples was a healthy Caucasian. MiXCR was run by TCRdb on the 5' RACE reads, yielding one entry per CDR3 protein. The sample shows 500,000 or so distinct CDR3 sequences, roughly an eighth of them seen only once. CDR3 length equals 17 residues. Germline V lookup: CDR1 SGHTA, CDR2 FQGNSA. V gave up 2 bases and J gave up 0 bases; unmatched junction bases: 2. Details on this clonotype: Its antigen is unknown.

General study points: The same donors were not followed; conclusions instead depended on cross-sectional statistical analysis.

The same data also contributed to another study, on yellow fever vaccine responses in identical twins.

The rearrangement uses TRBV7-2 and TRBJ2-1; TRBD2 matches at 12 bases. The clonotype comes from a young woman in good health. Material: CD4+ T cells sorted from blood. As DNA, the CDR3 is TGTGCCAGCAGCTTACTAGCGGGGGGGTTCTCCTACAATGAGCAGTTCTTC. It codes for CASSLLAGGFSYNEQFF.